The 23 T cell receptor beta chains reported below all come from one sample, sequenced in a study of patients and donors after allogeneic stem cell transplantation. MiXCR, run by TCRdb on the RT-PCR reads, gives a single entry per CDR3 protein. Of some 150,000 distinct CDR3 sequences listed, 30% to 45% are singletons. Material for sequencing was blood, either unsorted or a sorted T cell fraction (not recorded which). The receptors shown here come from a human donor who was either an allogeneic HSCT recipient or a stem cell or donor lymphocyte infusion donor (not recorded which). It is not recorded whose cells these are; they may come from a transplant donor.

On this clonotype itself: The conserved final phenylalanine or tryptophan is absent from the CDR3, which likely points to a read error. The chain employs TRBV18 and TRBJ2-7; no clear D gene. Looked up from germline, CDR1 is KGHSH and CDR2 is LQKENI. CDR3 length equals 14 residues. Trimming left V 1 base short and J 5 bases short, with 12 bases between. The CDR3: CASSPRILGDEQYL. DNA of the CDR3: TGTGCCAGCTCACCACGGATTTTGGGTGACGAGCAGTACCTC.

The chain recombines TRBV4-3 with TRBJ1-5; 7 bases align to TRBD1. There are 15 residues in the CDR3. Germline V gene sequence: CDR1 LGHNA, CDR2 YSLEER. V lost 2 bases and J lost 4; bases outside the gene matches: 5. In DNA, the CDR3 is TGCGCCAGCAGCCAATACGGGACAGCGAATCAGCCCCAGCATTTT. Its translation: CASSQYGTANQPQHF.

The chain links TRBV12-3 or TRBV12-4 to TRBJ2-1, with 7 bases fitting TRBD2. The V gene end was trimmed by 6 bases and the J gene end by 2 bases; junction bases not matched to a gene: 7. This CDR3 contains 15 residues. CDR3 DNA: TGTGCCAGCAGCAGCGGGGCCCCGCCCTACAATGAGCAGTTCTTC. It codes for CASSSGAPPYNEQFF.

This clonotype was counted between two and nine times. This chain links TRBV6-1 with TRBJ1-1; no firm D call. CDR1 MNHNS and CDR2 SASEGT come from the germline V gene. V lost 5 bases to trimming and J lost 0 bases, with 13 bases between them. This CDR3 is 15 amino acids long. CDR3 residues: CASSKVILVNTEAFF. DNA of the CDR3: TGTGCCAGCAGTAAGGTGATTTTGGTGAACACTGAAGCTTTCTTT.

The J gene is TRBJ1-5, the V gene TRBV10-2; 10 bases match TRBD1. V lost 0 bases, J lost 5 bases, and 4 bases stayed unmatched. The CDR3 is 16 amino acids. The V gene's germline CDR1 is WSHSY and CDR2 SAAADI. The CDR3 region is CASSESLGTGDQPQHF. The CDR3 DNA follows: TGCGCCAGCAGTGAGTCTCTGGGGACAGGGGATCAGCCCCAGCATTTT.

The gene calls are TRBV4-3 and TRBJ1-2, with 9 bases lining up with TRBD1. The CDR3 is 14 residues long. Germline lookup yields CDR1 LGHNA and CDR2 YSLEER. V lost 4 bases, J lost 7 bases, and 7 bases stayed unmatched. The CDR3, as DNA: TGCGCCAGCAGCCCTCACGGGACAGGGTTTGGCTACACCTTC. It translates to CASSPHGTGFGYTF.

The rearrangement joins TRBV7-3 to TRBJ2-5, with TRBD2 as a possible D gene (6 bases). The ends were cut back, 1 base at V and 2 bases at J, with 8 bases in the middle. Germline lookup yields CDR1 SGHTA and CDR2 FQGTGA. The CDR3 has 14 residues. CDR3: CASSLSGTQETQYF. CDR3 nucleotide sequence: TGTGCCAGCAGCTTAAGCGGGACTCAAGAGACCCAGTACTTC.

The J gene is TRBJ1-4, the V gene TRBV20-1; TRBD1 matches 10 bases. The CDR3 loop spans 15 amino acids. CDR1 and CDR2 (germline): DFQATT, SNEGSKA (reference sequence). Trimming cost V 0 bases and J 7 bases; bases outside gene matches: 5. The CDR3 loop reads CSARDAGTGVEKLFF. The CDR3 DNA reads TGCAGTGCTAGAGACGCCGGGACAGGGGTTGAAAAACTGTTTTTT.

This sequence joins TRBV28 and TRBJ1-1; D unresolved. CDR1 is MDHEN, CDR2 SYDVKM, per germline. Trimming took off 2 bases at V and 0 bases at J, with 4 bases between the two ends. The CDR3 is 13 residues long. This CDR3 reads CASSLQLNTEAFF. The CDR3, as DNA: TGTGCCAGCAGTTTACAGCTGAACACTGAAGCTTTCTTT. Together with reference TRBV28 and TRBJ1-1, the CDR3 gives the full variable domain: DVKVTQSSRYLVKRTGEKVFLECVQDMDHENMFWYRQDPGLGLRLIYFSYDVKMKEKGDIPEGYSVSREKKERFSLILESASTNQTSMYLCASSLQLNTEAFFGQGTRLTVV.

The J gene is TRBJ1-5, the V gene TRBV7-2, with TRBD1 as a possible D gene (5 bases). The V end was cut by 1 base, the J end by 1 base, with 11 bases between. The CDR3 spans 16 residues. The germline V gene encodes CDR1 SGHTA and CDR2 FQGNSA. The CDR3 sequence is CASSLVVKGSNQPQHF. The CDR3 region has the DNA TGTGCCAGCAGCTTAGTAGTGAAGGGGAGCAATCAGCCCCAGCATTTT.

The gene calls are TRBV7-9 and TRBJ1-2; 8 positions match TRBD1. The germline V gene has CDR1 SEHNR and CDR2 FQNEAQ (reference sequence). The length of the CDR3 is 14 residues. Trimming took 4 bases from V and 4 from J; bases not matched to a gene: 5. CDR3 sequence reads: CASSSRQGPYGYTF. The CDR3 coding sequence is TGTGCCAGCAGCTCCCGACAGGGGCCCTATGGCTACACCTTC.

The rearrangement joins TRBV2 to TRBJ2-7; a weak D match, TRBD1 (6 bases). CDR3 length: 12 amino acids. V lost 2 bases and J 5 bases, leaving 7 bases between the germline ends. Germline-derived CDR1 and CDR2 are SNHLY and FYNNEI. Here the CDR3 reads CASSENRDEQYF. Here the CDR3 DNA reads TGTGCCAGCAGTGAAAACAGGGACGAGCAGTACTTC.

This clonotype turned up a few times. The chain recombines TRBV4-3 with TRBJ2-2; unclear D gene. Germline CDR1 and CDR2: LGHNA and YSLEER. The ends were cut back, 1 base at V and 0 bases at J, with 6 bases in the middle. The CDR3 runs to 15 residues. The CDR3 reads CASSQGAANTGELFF. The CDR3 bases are TGCGCCAGCAGCCAAGGTGCGGCGAACACCGGGGAGCTGTTTTTT.

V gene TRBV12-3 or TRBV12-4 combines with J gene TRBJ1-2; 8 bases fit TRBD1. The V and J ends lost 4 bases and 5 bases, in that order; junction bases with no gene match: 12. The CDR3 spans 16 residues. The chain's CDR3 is CASSSVGQGLSYGYTF. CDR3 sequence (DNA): TGTGCCAGCAGTTCTGTTGGACAGGGCCTCAGTTATGGCTACACCTTC.

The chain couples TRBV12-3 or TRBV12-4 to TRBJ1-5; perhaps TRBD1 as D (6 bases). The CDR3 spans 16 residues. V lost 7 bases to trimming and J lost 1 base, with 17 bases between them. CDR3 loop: CASKVGGEGSNQPQHF. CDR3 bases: TGTGCCAGCAAGGTAGGGGGTGAGGGGAGCAATCAGCCCCAGCATTTT.

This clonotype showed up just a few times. The CDR3 protein is CASSFGATNEKLFF. CDR3 coding DNA: TGTGCCAGCAGTTTCGGGGCAACTAATGAAAAACTGTTTTTT. The genes are TRBV27 and TRBJ1-4; D is uncertain. This CDR3 is built from 14 residues. Germline CDR1 MNHEY, CDR2 SMNVEV (reference sequence). V gave up 3 bases and J gave up 0 bases, with 5 bases separating them.

CDR3 bases: TGTGCCAGCAGTGCCTCCGTGGGGGTCCCAGCCAAAAACATTCAGTACTTC. As protein: CASSASVGVPAKNIQYF. The V call is TRBV25-1, the J call TRBJ2-4, with D perhaps matching TRBD1 or TRBD2 (5 bases each). In germline, CDR1 is MGHDK, CDR2 SYGVNS. Trimming took off 4 bases at V and 0 bases at J, with 16 bases between the two ends. The CDR3 is made up of 17 amino acids.

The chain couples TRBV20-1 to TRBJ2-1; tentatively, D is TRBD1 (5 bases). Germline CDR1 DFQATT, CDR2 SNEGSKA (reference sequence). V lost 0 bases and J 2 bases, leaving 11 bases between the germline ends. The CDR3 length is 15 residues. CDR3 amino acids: CSARDRPGPYNEQFF. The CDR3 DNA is TGCAGTGCTAGAGATCGGCCAGGGCCCTACAATGAGCAGTTCTTC.

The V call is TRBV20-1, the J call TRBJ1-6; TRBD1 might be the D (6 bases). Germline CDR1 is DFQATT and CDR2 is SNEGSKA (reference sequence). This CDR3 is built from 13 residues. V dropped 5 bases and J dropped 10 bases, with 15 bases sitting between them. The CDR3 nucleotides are TGCAGTGCTCCCTACAGGGTAGTCTCACCCCTCCACTTT. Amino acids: CSAPYRVVSPLHF.

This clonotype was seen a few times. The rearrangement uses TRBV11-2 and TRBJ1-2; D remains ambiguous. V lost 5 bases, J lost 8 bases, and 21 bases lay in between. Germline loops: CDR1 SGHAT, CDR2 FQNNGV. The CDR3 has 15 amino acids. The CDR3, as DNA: TGTGCCAGCAGCCCCACGGGAGGGTTTTACGCCGGCTACACCTTC. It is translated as CASSPTGGFYAGYTF.

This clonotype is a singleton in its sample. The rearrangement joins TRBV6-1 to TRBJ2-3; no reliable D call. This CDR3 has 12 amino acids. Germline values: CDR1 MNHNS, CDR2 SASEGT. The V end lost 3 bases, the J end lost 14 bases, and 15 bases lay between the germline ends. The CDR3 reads CASSDRAQEAYF. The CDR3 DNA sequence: TGTGCCAGCAGTGACCGGGCTCAAGAGGCGTATTTT.

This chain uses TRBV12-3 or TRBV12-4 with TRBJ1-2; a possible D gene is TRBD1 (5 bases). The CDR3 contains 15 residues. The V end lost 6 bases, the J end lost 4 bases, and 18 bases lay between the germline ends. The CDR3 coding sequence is TGTGCCAGCAGCCCTGGGGCAGGAGTTACCTATGGCTACACCTTC. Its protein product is CASSPGAGVTYGYTF.

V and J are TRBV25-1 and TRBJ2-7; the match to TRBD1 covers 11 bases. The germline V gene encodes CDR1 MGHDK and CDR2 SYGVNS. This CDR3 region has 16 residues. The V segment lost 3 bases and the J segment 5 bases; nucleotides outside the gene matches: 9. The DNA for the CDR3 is TGTGCCAGCAGTGAGCCATGCCGGGACAGGGGGGACGAGCAGTACGTC. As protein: CASSEPCRDRGDEQYV.